The source of this T cell receptor beta chain is a study of cytotoxic CD8 clonotypes in ibrutinib-treated CLL. About the study: Response sampling occurred after a median roughly 11 months of treatment (range 6 to 36).

Sequenced by immunoSEQ multiplex PCR; TCRdb stores in-frame clones only, minus some. The sample yields approximately 150,000 clones, around 77% seen once. V lost 3 bases and J 1 base, leaving 10 bases between the germline ends. CDR3 length: 14 residues. Germline CDR1 and CDR2: SEHNR and FQNEAQ (reference sequence). The sequencing used PBMCs, collected after 12 months of ibrutinib treatment. This chain uses TRBV7-9 with TRBJ2-7, with D possibly matching TRBD2 (5 bases). This TCR was sampled from a human donor with chronic lymphocytic leukemia. CDR3 bases: TGTGCCAGCAGCTTCGGACGGGATTCCTACGAGCAGTACTTC. This translates into CASSFGRDSYEQYF.